This entry features one T cell receptor beta chain sequence. What it binds is unknown. This specimen comes from a study of cytomegalovirus exposure and HLA in healthy donors. Turning to the study itself: The Caucasian-associated ancestry cluster contained 75% to 85% of the roughly 400 genotyped donors. The study, taken as a whole, reports: TCR beta chains numbering approximately 150 were designated cytomegalovirus-associated. An Asian-associated ancestry cluster reportedly showed fewer N-insertions than the roughly 670-donor mean in a later analysis.

The PCR made use of 60 Vbeta and 13 Jbeta primers. As processed by the authors: As a later analysis found, there were 70 million to 100 million unique TCR beta chains, of which roughly 11 million were shared. TCRdb keeps only in-frame clones here, not all; method: immunoSEQ multiplex PCR. V and J calls and clone size come straight from that table; D and trimming were deduced from the DNA. The repertoire holds 110,000 to 150,000 clones, with around 78% as singletons. The source of this sequence is a woman in her late teens or twenties in good health and CMV-seropositive. Sequencing was performed on PBMCs.

The CDR3 DNA follows: TGTGCCAGCAGCTTAGATCGGGCAGGGCTGACCGGGGAGCTGTTTTTT. Translation gives CASSLDRAGLTGELFF. The chain combines TRBV11-3 with TRBJ2-2, with D maybe TRBD1 (5 bases). CDR3 length: 16 amino acids. Germline V CDR1 and CDR2: SGHNT, YENEEA. V was cut by 0 bases and J by 5 bases, with 13 bases left in between.